Following are 2 T cell receptor beta chains from one sample sequenced in a study of CXCR3-negative and CXCR3-positive naive CD8 T cells. The authors made the TRB cDNA libraries by 5' RACE using UMI labels. TCRdb reworked the 5' RACE reads into one entry per CDR3 protein, no DNA. Its clone listing holds about 40,000 distinct CDR3 sequences. Sequencing was carried out using memory CD8+ T cells from blood. These receptors all come from a human donor in good health. Some clones in this sample may be carry-over from other donors' samples.

V is TRBV4-3 and J is TRBJ2-3; without DNA, the TCRdb call of TRBD2 cannot be checked. The CDR3 runs to 17 residues. CDR1 is LGHNA and CDR2 is YSLEER in the germline V gene. CDR3 sequence: CASSQDRSGGVTDTQYF.

This clonotype is medium-sized by frequency. The chain combines TRBV4-3 with TRBJ1-2; TCRdb's D gene call, TRBD1, goes unchecked for lack of DNA. This CDR3 has 14 residues. Per the germline V gene, CDR1 is LGHNA and CDR2 is YSLEER. CDR3 loop: CASSQDGDDYGYTF.